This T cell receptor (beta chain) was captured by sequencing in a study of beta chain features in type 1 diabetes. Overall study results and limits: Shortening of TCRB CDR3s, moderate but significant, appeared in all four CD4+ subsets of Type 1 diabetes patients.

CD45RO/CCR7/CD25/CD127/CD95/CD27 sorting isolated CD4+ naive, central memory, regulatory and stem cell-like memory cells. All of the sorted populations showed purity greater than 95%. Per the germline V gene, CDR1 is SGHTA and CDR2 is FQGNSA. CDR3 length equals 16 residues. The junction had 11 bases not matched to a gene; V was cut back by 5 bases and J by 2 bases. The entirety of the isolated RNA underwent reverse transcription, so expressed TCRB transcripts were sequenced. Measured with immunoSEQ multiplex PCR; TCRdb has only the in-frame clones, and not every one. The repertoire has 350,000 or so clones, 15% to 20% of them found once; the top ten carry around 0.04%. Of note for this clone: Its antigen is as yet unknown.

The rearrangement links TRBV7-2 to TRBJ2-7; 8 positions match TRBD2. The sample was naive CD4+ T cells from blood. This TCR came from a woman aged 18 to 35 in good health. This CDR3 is CASSVRFGLAAYEQYF. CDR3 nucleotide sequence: TGTGCCAGCAGCGTAAGGTTTGGACTAGCCGCCTACGAGCAGTACTTC. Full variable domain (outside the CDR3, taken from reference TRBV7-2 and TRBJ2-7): GAGVSQSPSNKVTEKGKDVELRCDPISGHTALYWYRQSLGQGLEFLIYFQGNSAPDKSGLPSDRFSAERTGGSVSTLTIQRTQQEDSAVYLCASSVRFGLAAYEQYFGPGTRLTVT.